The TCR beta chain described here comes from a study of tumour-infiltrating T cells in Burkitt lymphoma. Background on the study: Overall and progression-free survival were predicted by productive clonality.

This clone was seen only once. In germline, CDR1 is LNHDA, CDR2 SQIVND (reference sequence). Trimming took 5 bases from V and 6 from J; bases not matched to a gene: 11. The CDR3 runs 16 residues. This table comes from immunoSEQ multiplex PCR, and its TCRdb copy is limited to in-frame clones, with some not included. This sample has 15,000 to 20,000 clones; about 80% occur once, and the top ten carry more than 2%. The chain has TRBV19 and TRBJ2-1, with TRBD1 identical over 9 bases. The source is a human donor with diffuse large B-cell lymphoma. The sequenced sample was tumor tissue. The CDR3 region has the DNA TGTGCCAGTAGTCAGGTAGGGACAGGGAGTGGCAATGAGCAGTTCTTC. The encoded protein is CASSQVGTGSGNEQFF.